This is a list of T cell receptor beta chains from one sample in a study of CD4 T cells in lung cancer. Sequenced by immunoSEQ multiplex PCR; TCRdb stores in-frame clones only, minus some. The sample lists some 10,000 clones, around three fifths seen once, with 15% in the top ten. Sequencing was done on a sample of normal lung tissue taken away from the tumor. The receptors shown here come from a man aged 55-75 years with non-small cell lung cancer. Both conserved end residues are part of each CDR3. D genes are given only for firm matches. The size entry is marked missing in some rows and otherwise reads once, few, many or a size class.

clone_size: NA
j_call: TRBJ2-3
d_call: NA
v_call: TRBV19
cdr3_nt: TGTGCCAGTAGTATAGTAACCTACGGGGATACGCAGTATTTT
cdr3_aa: CASSIVTYGDTQYF

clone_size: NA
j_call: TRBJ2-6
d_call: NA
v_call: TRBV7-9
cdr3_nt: TGTGCCAGCAGCTACCTGGCTTCTGGGGCCAACGTCCTGACTTTC
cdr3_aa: CASSYLASGANVLTF

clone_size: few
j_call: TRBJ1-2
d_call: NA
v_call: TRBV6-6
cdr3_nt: TGTGCCAGCGGGGGGGGCGTAAACTATGGCTACACCTTC
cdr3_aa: CASGGGVNYGYTF

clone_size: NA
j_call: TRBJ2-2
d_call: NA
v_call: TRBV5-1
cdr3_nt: TGCGCCAGCAGCCCGGGAGATTTTACCGGGGAGCTGTTTTTT
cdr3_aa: CASSPGDFTGELFF

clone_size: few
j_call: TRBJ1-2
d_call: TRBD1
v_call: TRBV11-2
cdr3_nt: TGTGCCAGCAGCTTAGATATCCAGGGGGCTCTCTATGGCTACACCTTC
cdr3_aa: CASSLDIQGALYGYTF

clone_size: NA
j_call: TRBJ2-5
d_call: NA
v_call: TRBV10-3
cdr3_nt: TGTGCCATCAGTGGGAATCACAGGGCAACGGAGACCCAGTACTTC
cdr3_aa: CAISGNHRATETQYF

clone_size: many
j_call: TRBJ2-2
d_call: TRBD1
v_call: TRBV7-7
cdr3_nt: TGTGCTAGCAGCTTACAACAGGGGGCCGGGGAGCTGTTTTTT
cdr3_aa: CASSLQQGAGELFF

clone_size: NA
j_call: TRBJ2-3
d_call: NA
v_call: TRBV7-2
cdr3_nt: TGTGCCAGCAGCTCCCGGGCAGGCCGCGGGTGGACAGATACGCAGTATTTT
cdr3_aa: CASSSRAGRGWTDTQYF

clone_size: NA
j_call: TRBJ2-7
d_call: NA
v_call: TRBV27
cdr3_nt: TGTGCCAGCATCAAGACAGGTGGGTCCTACGAGCAGTACTTC
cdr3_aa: CASIKTGGSYEQYF

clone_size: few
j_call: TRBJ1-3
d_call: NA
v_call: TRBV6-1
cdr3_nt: TGTGCCAGCAGTGCTAGCACCGATGGAAACACCATATATTTT
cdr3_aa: CASSASTDGNTIYF

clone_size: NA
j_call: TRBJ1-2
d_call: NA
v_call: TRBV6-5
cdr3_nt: TGTGCCAGCAGGGAGACAGTTAACTATGGCTACACCTTC
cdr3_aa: CASRETVNYGYTF

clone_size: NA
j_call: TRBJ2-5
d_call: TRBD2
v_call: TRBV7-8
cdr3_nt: TGTGCCAGCAGCCCCAGACAGGGGACAACTAGCGGGAGAGAGACCCAGTACTTC
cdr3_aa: CASSPRQGTTSGRETQYF

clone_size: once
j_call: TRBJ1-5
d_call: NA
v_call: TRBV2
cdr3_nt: TGTGCCAGCAGTGCGTGGGGCACGCTGGGTCAGCCCCAGCATTTT
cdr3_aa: CASSAWGTLGQPQHF

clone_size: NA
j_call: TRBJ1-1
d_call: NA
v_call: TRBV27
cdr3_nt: TGTGCCAGCAGTTTAAACCGAGACACTGAAGCTTTCTTT
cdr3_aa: CASSLNRDTEAFF

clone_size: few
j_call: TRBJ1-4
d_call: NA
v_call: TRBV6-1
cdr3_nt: TGTGCCAGCAGTCGGACAACAACTAATGAAAAACTGTTTTTT
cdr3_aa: CASSRTTTNEKLFF

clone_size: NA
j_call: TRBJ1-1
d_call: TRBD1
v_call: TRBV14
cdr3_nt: TGTGCCAGCAGCCAGATAACAGGGGTTGGAGCTTTCTTT
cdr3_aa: CASSQITGVGAFF

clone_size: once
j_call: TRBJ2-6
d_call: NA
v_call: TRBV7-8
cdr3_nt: TGTGCCTCATCGGTTGGTGGGGCCAACGTCCTGACTTTC
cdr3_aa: CASSVGGANVLTF

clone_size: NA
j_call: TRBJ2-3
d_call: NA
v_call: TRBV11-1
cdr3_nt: TGTGCCAGCAGCTTAGCGCGTAGCACAGATACGCAGTATTTT
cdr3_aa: CASSLARSTDTQYF

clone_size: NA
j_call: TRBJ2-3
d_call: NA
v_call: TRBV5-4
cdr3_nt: TGTGCCAGCAGCTCCTCTGGACAATACGCAGATACGCAGTATTTT
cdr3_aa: CASSSSGQYADTQYF

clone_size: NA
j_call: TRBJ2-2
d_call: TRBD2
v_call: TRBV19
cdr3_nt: TGTGCCAGTAGGTCGGGACTAGCGTTCGGGGAGCTGTTTTTT
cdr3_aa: CASRSGLAFGELFF

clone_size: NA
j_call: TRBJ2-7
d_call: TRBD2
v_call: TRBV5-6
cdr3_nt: TGTGCCAGCAGTCCCGGACTAGCGGGAACCGAGCAGTACTTC
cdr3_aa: CASSPGLAGTEQYF

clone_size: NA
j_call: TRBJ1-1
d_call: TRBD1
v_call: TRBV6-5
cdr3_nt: TGTGCCAGCTCGACAGGGCCGGCCGAAGCTTTCTTT
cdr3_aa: CASSTGPAEAFF

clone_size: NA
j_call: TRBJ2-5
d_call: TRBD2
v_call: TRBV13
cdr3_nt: TGTGCCAGCAGCTTACGAGTGGGACTAGCGGGAGTTGGTGGAGAGACCCAGTACTTC
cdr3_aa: CASSLRVGLAGVGGETQYF

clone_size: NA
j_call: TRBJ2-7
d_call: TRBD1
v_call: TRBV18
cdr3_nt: TGTGCCAGCTCGAAAGGGGGCGATTCCAACGAGCAGTACTTC
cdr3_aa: CASSKGGDSNEQYF

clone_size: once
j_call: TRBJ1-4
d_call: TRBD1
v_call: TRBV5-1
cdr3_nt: TGCGCCAGCAGCATTGGACAGGGTGTTGAAAAACTGTTTTTT
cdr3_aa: CASSIGQGVEKLFF

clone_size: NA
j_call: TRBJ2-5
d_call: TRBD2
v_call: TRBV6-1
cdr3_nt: TGTGCCAGCAGTGAACTAGCGGGAGCTCGAGAGACCCAGTACTTC
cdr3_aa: CASSELAGARETQYF

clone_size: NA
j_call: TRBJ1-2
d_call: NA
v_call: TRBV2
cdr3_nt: TGTGCCAGCACCCCGACCAAGGGGTCGAGCTACACCTTC
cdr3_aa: CASTPTKGSSYTF

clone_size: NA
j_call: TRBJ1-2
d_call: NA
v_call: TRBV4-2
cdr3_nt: TGTGCCAGCAGCTTTTCGCGGGAGACCTTCAATGGCTACACCTTC
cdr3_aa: CASSFSRETFNGYTF

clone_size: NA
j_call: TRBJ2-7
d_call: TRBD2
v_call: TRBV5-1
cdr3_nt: TGCGCCAGCAGCTTGGTTAGCGGGAGCTCCTACGAGCAGTACTTC
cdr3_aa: CASSLVSGSSYEQYF

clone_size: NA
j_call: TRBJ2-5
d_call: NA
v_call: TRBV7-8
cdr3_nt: TGTGCCAGCACCCGAGGGAGTTCCCAAGAGACCCAGTACTTC
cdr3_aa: CASTRGSSQETQYF

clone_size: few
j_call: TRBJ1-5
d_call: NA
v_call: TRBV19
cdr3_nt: TGTGCCAGTACGGGTGGCGTTATGATGCACAACAATCAGCCCCAGCATTTT
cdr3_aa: CASTGGVMMHNNQPQHF

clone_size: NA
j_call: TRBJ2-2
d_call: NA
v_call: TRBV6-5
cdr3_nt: TGTGCCAGCAGTTACAGCAGGGCGAACACCGGGGAGCTGTTTTTT
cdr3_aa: CASSYSRANTGELFF

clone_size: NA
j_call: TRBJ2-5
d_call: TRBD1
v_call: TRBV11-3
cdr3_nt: TGTGCCAGCAGCTCTAGACAGGGGGGGGTCCTACAAGAGACCCAGTACTTC
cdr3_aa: CASSSRQGGVLQETQYF

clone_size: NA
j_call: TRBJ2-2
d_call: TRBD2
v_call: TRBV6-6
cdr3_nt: TGTGCCAGCAGTCCCCCGGGAGGCGGGGAGCTGTTTTTT
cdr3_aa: CASSPPGGGELFF

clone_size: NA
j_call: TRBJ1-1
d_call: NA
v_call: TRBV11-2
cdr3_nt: TGTGCCAGCAGTCCCGACAGGCTGAACACTGAAGCTTTCTTT
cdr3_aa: CASSPDRLNTEAFF

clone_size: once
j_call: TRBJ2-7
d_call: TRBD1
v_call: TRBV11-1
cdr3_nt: TGTGCCAGCAGCCTTGGACAGGGAGCCCCCTACGAGCAGTACTTC
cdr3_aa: CASSLGQGAPYEQYF

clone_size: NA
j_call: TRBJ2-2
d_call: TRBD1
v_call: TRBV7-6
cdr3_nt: TGTGCCAGCAGCTTTACCCCGGGACAGGGTGTTATGAACACCGGGGAGCTGTTTTTT
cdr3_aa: CASSFTPGQGVMNTGELFF

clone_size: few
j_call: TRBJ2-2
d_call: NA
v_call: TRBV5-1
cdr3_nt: TGCGCCAGCAGCCTCTCCACAGGTAACACCGGGGAGCTGTTTTTT
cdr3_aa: CASSLSTGNTGELFF

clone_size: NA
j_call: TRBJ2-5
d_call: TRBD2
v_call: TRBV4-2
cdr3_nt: TGTGCCAGCAGCCAAGAGGGTAGCGGGAGATGGGAGACCCAGTACTTC
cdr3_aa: CASSQEGSGRWETQYF

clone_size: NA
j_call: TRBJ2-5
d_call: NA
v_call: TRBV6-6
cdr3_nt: TGTGCCAGCAGTTCGGTTACCCAAGAGACCCAGTACTTC
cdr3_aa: CASSSVTQETQYF

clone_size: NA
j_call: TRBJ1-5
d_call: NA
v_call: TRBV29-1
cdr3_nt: TGCGGAGCCGGGGGGGGCAACAATCAGCCCCAGCATTTT
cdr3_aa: CGAGGGNNQPQHF

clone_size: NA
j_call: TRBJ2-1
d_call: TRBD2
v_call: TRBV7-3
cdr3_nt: TGTGCCAGCAGCCTCCAGCGGGACGGCTCCTACAATGAGCAGTTCTTC
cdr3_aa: CASSLQRDGSYNEQFF

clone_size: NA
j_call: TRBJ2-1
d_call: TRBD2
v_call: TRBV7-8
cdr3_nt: TGTGCCAGCAGCACCTATTGGGACTACACATTGAATGAGCAGTTCTTC
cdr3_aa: CASSTYWDYTLNEQFF

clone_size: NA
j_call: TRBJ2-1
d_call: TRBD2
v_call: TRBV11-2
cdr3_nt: TGTGCCAGCAGCCGCGGACTAGCGGGAGGGGAGTTCTTC
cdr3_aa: CASSRGLAGGEFF

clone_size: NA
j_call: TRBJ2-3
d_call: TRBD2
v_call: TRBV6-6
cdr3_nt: TGTGCCAGCAGTCCGAGGACTAGCGGGATCACAGATACGCAGTATTTT
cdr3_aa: CASSPRTSGITDTQYF

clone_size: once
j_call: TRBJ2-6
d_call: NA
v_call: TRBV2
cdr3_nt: TGTGCCAGCAGCGTAGACAACCCCTCTGGGGCCAACGTCCTGACTTTC
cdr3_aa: CASSVDNPSGANVLTF

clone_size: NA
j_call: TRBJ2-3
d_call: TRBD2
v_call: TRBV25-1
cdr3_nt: TGTGCCAGCAGTGATGGACTAGCGGTTAGCACAGATACGCAGTATTTT
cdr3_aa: CASSDGLAVSTDTQYF

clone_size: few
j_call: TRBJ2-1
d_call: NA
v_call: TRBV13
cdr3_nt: TGTGCCAGCAGCTTAACCTGGCGGGCTGAGCCCTACAATGAGCAGTTCTTC
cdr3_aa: CASSLTWRAEPYNEQFF

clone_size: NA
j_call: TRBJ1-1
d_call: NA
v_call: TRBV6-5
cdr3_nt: TGTGCCAGCAGTTACGGTGGGGAGGGAGCTTTCTTT
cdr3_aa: CASSYGGEGAFF

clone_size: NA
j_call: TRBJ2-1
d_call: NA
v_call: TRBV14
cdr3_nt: TGTGCCAGCAGAGGTAATAGCGATCTAAATGAGCAGTTCTTC
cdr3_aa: CASRGNSDLNEQFF

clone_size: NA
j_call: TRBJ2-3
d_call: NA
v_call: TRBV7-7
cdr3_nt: TGTGCTAGCAGCTCCCTAGCGAGACAGGGTAGCACAGATACGCAGTATTTT
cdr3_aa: CASSSLARQGSTDTQYF

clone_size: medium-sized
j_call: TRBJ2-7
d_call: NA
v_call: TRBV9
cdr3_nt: TGTGCCAGCAGCTCAGGAAACTCCTACGAGCAGTACTTC
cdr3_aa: CASSSGNSYEQYF

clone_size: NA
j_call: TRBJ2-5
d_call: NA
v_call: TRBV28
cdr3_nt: TGTGCCAGCACCTGGGGGGGGCGGGAGACCCAGTACTTC
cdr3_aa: CASTWGGRETQYF